The 17 T cell receptor beta chains presented below share a single source sample, sequenced in a study of T cells in Graves' hyperthyroidism and ophthalmopathy. Amplification yielded TCR beta CDR3 regions, with RNA transcripts as the source. HTBI primers were the set used in a first-round RT-PCR of the TCR CDR3. TCRdb re-called the multiplex PCR reads with MiXCR, one entry per CDR3 protein. The data contain more than 600,000 distinct CDR3 sequences, 16% of them seen just once; the ten biggest clones take up approximately 8%. The sequencing input was blood. The receptors come from a young man with Graves' hyperthyroidism.

The sample holds a few counts of this clonotype. The rearrangement joins TRBV19 to TRBJ1-5; 8 bases are shared with TRBD1. The CDR3 is 16 amino acids. Germline CDR1 and CDR2: LNHDA and SQIVND (reference sequence). Losses at the gene ends were 3 bases for V and 2 bases for J; bases not matched to a gene: 6. The CDR3 DNA reads as TGTGCCAGTAGTATCGGGCTGACAGGGGGCAATCAGCCCCAGCATTTT. It encodes CASSIGLTGGNQPQHF.

This clonotype was seen ten or more times. The chain carries TRBV28 and TRBJ2-1; TRBD1 agrees at 10 bases. The CDR3 runs to 17 residues. Germline lookup yields CDR1 MDHEN and CDR2 SYDVKM. The V and J ends lost 5 bases and 0 bases, in that order; junction bases with no gene match: 7. This CDR3 is CASSPRQGASSYNEQFF. CDR3 DNA sequence: TGTGCCAGCAGTCCCCGACAGGGGGCAAGCTCCTACAATGAGCAGTTCTTC.

This clonotype showed up just a few times. The chain couples TRBV2 to TRBJ1-5, with no clear D. CDR3 length equals 15 residues. With 7 bases removed from V and 2 bases from J, the gap between germline ends came to 15 bases. Germline assignment: CDR1 SNHLY and CDR2 FYNNEI. This chain's CDR3 is CASTPYTAGNQPQHF. Here the CDR3 DNA reads TGTGCCAGCACCCCTTACACAGCCGGCAATCAGCCCCAGCATTTT.

This clonotype occurred many times. This chain joins TRBV12-3 or TRBV12-4 and TRBJ1-1, with D tentatively TRBD1 (6 bases). The CDR3 covers 14 residues. Between the trimmed V and J ends, which lost 6 bases and 4 bases, there was a span of 15 bases. The CDR3 sequence is CASSPQGGFTEAFF. The CDR3 nucleotides read TGTGCCAGCAGCCCACAGGGAGGGTTCACTGAAGCTTTCTTT.

The genes are TRBV25-1 and TRBJ2-2; TRBD1 is a possible D gene (6 bases). V was trimmed by 7 bases and J by 1 base, leaving 13 bases between them. This CDR3 has 15 amino acids. The germline gives CDR1 MGHDK, CDR2 SYGVNS. CDR3 region: CASIPHRENTGELFF. In DNA form, the CDR3 reads TGTGCCAGCATCCCTCACAGGGAGAACACCGGGGAGCTGTTTTTT.

This clonotype was seen a few times. The chain recombines TRBV19 with TRBJ2-6; D unresolved. V lost 7 bases to trimming and J lost 0 bases, with 10 bases between them. CDR3 length equals 15 residues. Germline V gives CDR1 LNHDA, CDR2 SQIVND (reference sequence). The DNA of the CDR3 is TGTGCCAGTAAGGGCCCGCCCTCTGGGGCCAACGTCCTGACTTTC. The encoded protein is CASKGPPSGANVLTF.

The chain has TRBV5-4 and TRBJ2-2, with 9 positions matching TRBD1. V dropped 2 bases and J dropped 7; count of bases not matched to a gene: 6. CDR3 length: 15 residues. Per the germline V gene, CDR1 is SGHNT and CDR2 is YYREEE (reference sequence). CDR3 protein: CASSLSQGAIGELFF. The DNA of the CDR3 is TGTGCCAGCAGCTTATCACAGGGGGCGATCGGGGAGCTGTTTTTT. The full variable domain, rest sourced from reference TRBV5-4 and TRBJ2-2, is ETGVTQSPTHLIKTRGQQVTLRCSSQSGHNTVSWYQQALGQGPQFIFQYYREEENGRGNFPPRFSGLQFPNYSSELNVNALELDDSALYLCASSLSQGAIGELFFGEGSRLTVL.

This clonotype has just a few counts. The chain employs TRBV28 and TRBJ2-1; 7 bases are a match to TRBD1. In germline, CDR1 is MDHEN, CDR2 SYDVKM. The junction had 11 bases not matched to a gene; V was cut back by 6 bases and J by 15 bases. The CDR3 has 12 amino acids. The CDR3, as DNA: TGTGCCAGCAGCGTCGGCGGACAGGATCCGTTCTTC. It encodes CASSVGGQDPFF. The variable domain in full, with the rest retrieved from reference TRBV28 and TRBJ2-1, is DVKVTQSSRYLVKRTGEKVFLECVQDMDHENMFWYRQDPGLGLRLIYFSYDVKMKEKGDIPEGYSVSREKKERFSLILESASTNQTSMYLCASSVGGQDPFFGPGTRLTVL.

A few counts support this clonotype. The chain has TRBV6-2 or TRBV6-3 and TRBJ2-7; weak D call: TRBD1 (6 bases). The CDR3 spans 16 residues. Trimming took 6 bases from V and 0 from J, leaving 18 bases between them. Looked up from germline, CDR1 is MNHEY and CDR2 is SVGEGT. The CDR3 protein is CASSYSGVVSSYEQYF. The DNA for the CDR3 is TGTGCCAGCAGCTATTCAGGGGTGGTGAGCTCCTACGAGCAGTACTTC.

This clonotype was seen more than once but under ten times. The gene calls are TRBV2 and TRBJ2-1; perhaps TRBD1 as D (5 bases). Trimming left V 8 bases short and J 7 bases short, with 12 bases between. This CDR3 spans 12 amino acids. In germline, CDR1 is SNHLY, CDR2 FYNNEI. The CDR3 DNA reads as TGTGCCAGCGTCCCGGCAGGGAATGAGCAGTTCTTC. Its protein product is CASVPAGNEQFF.

This clonotype was detected a few times. This chain joins TRBV7-9 and TRBJ2-4; TRBD1 agrees at 8 bases. Germline lookup yields CDR1 SEHNR and CDR2 FQNEAQ (reference sequence). V was clipped by 4 bases and J by 3 bases; unmatched bases: 23. The CDR3 is 21 residues long. The CDR3 here is CASSSGGQWQGAFSGKNIQYF. DNA of the CDR3: TGTGCCAGCAGCTCAGGGGGTCAGTGGCAGGGGGCCTTTTCAGGCAAAAACATTCAGTACTTC.

The chain recombines TRBV20-1 with TRBJ2-7; 13 nucleotides agree with TRBD2. There are 15 residues in the CDR3. The V gene's germline CDR1 is DFQATT and CDR2 SNEGSKA (reference sequence). The J segment lost 2 bases and the V segment lost 5 bases, leaving 6 bases of the junction unmatched. The CDR3 sequence is CSAGFGLAGAYEQYF. The CDR3 DNA is TGCAGTGCTGGCTTCGGACTAGCGGGAGCCTACGAGCAGTACTTC.

This clonotype occurred many times. This rearrangement joins TRBV2 to TRBJ2-7; D gene uncertain. V was shortened by 2 bases and J by 0 bases, with 8 bases between the two germline ends. Germline assignment: CDR1 SNHLY and CDR2 FYNNEI. This CDR3 has 14 residues. CDR3: CASSERWSSYEQYF. The DNA for the CDR3 is TGTGCCAGCAGTGAACGGTGGAGCTCCTACGAGCAGTACTTC.

In its sample, this clonotype was seen many times. The rearrangement uses TRBV12-3 or TRBV12-4 and TRBJ2-1, with 10 bases identical to TRBD2. The length of the CDR3 is 15 residues. The V gene end was trimmed by 7 bases and the J gene end by 7 bases; junction bases not matched to a gene: 10. CDR3 sequence reads: CASNSAGGQINEQFF. The CDR3 DNA is TGTGCCAGCAATTCAGCGGGAGGGCAAATTAATGAGCAGTTCTTC.

This clonotype was seen more than once but under ten times. This chain links TRBV5-5 with TRBJ2-5, with a weak D call TRBD1 (5 bases). Germline CDR1 SGHKS, CDR2 YYEKEE (reference sequence). The CDR3 sequence is 18 residues long. The V end lost 0 bases, the J end lost 0 bases, and 18 bases lay between the germline ends. The DNA of the CDR3 is TGTGCCAGCAGCTTGGCCCTAGGGGCAGGGCCGTACCAAGAGACCCAGTACTTC. This sequence encodes CASSLALGAGPYQETQYF.

About this clonotype itself: Possible read error: a much larger clone is one base away. The chain recombines TRBV28 with TRBJ1-4, with TRBD1 identical over 8 bases. The CDR3 contains 14 residues. The trim removed 10 bases at V and 7 bases at J, leaving 11 bases unmatched. Germline lookup yields CDR1 MDHEN and CDR2 SYDVKM. This CDR3 reads CANRSGGSSEKLFF. Here the CDR3 DNA reads TGTGCCAACAGATCAGGGGGCTCTAGTGAAAAACTGTTTTTT.

V and J are TRBV7-2 and TRBJ2-7; D unresolved. The germline CDR1 and CDR2 sequences are SGHTA and FQGNSA. Trimming cost V 4 bases and J 2 bases, with 12 bases left between them. The CDR3 consists of 14 residues. The CDR3 here is CASSSLGVPYEQYF. The CDR3 DNA reads TGTGCCAGCAGCTCTTTAGGAGTCCCCTACGAGCAGTACTTC.